This record covers a single T cell receptor (beta chain). This clonotype was recorded a few times. There is no known antigen for this receptor. The sample holds no much larger clone one base away, and base qualities are not on file. This entry comes from a study of blood T cells in healthy people across ages (dated by TCRdb to the mid-2010s). Regarding the study in general: Template switching captured roughly one uniquely barcoded TCR beta cDNA molecule per two T cells in model experiments. Age-related changes in TCR beta repertoire diversity were measured in the study by deep sequencing normalized with unique cDNA molecular identifiers. Donors were grouped into four age groups: young (average roughly 17 years), middle-aged (39), aged (62) and long-lived (just over 80). To avoid experimental bias, donors of different ages were randomly spread across the sequencing lanes. Using the same blood draw, the study looked at two additional independent replicas of 1 million unique cDNA reads for two donors, one aged 18 to 30 and the other aged 80 or older.

There are 15 amino acids in the CDR3, from cysteine to phenylalanine inclusive. The only DNA kept is the CDR3, 45 bases in frame from the first base. CDR1 and CDR2 are drawn from the germline V gene: SGHTA, FQGNSA. The V end gives up 5 bases and the J end 7 bases, leaving 13 bases in the junction not matched to a gene. The full study reports these points: Because donor CMV infection status was unknown, age-related changes in expanded clonotypes were potentially confounded. Bulk unsorted PBMC profiling prevented conclusive comparison of naive and antigen-experienced compartments. Observed TCR beta diversity per million T cells fell roughly linearly with age, and a significant reduction was already apparent by age roughly 41. Compared with the aged group, the long-lived group had more naive CD4+ T cells, fewer expanded clones and increased TCR diversity, suggesting age selection. The percentage of naive T cells measured by flow cytometry correlated strongly with observed TCR beta diversity. Estimates of total diversity based on one million sequenced T cells were considered lower bounds and underestimates.

Library preparation employed 5' RACE. Sequencing used an Illumina HiSeq 2500. The second PCR ran for about 7 to 11 cycles and used a J-beta primer mix along with a sample-barcoded 5' primer. A template-switch 5' adaptor carrying 12 random nucleotides introduced a unique molecular identifier onto each TCR beta cDNA molecule. Each sample yielded at least 3 million CDR3-containing paired-end reads. First-strand cDNA was synthesized from all RNA with the Mint cDNA synthesis kit, primed by a TRBC-specific oligonucleotide. Following uracil-DNA glycosylase treatment, a first 18-cycle PCR with universal primers M1SS and BC2_uni_R was performed on all cDNA. For the original study's pipeline: For normalization, 1 million high-quality reads, each with a distinct molecular identifier, were randomly selected from each sample. Instead of being binned into consensus sequences, reads with shared molecular identifiers were discarded. MiTCR, set to a Q25 quality threshold and the strictest error-elimination algorithm, was used for CDR3 identification, clonotype clustering and error correction. A nonparametric unseen species model using Euler transformation provided a lower-bound estimate of total TCR beta diversity. TCRdb trimmed public reads at Q25 via fastp, called clones via MiXCR and kept in-frame beta chains. Duplicate CDR3 protein sequences are folded into a single record with the most common DNA and genes. The V and J calls, along with clone size, are taken from TCRdb and not from the paper's own processing. A total of some 1.5 million distinct CDR3 sequences appear in this sample, 25% to 30% of them only once. The top ten hold over 7% of the sample.

The roughly 39 donors, aged about 6 to 90 years, were systemically healthy Caucasian individuals from Russia. Each donor gave roughly 9 milliliters of peripheral blood, drawn into EDTA-treated Vacutainer tubes. PBMCs were isolated by Ficoll-Paque density-gradient centrifugation, with at least 6.5 million obtained per sample. Total RNA, at least 6 micrograms per sample, was extracted from PBMCs with Trizol reagent. Naive CD45RAhigh/CD27high T cell percentages were measured by flow cytometry on a PBMC aliquot from every donor. This receptor was taken from a woman aged 25-40 years in good health. Sample: blood. The chain is encoded by TRBV7-2 joined to TRBJ1-2; a stretch of 7 junction bases matches TRBD1. CDR3 region: CASSLNRGLRSGYTF. The DNA sequence is as follows: TGTGCCAGCAGCCTCAACAGGGGTTTAAGGAGTGGCTACACCTTC. Outside the CDR3, residues come from the reference TRBV7-2 and TRBJ1-2 proteins, so the full variable domain is: GAGVSQSPSNKVTEKGKDVELRCDPISGHTALYWYRQSLGQGLEFLIYFQGNSAPDKSGLPSDRFSAERTGGSVSTLTIQRTQQEDSAVYLCASSLNRGLRSGYTFGSGTRLTVV.